The source of this TCR beta chain is a study of cytomegalovirus exposure and HLA in healthy donors. For this clone: The antigen remains undetermined.

Study-wide findings and caveats: In a later analysis, first-cohort TCR clusters were found to tend to co-occur in the 130 or so validation repertoires. For cytomegalovirus status, the classifier reportedly gave diagnoses with high specificity and sensitivity. Investigators reported approximately 150 TCR beta chains as tied to cytomegalovirus.

CDR3 size: 13 residues. V was cut by 1 base and J by 0 bases, with 3 bases left in between. CDR1 is SGHVS and CDR2 is FQNEAQ in the germline V gene. Using immunoSEQ multiplex PCR, the repertoire was profiled, and TCRdb retains in-frame clones only, with some absent. The table has around 250,000 clones, around 91% seen once. Input material: PBMCs. The genes are TRBV7-8 and TRBJ2-5; no firm D call. The TCR sequence derives from a woman younger than 45 in good health and CMV-seronegative. CDR3 in DNA: TGTGCCAGCAGCTTAGTGTACCAAGAGACCCAGTACTTC. This gives the protein CASSLVYQETQYF.